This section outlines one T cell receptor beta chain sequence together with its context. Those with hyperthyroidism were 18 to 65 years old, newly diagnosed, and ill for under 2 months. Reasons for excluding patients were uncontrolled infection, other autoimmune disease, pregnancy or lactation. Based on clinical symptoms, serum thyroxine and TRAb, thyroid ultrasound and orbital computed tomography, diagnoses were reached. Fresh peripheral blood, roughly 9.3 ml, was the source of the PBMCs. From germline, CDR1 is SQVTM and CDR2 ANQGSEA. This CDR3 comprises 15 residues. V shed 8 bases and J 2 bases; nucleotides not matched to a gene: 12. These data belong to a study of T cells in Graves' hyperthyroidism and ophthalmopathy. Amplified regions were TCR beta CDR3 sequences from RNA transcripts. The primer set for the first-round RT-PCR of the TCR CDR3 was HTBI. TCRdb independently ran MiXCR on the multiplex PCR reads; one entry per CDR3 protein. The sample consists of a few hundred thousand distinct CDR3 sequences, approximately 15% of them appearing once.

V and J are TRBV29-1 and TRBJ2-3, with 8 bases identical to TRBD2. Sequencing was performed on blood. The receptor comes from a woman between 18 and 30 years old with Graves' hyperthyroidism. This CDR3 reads CSSGLAGRATDTQYF. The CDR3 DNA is TGCAGCTCCGGGTTAGCGGGGAGGGCCACAGATACGCAGTATTTT.